This T cell receptor (beta chain) was sequenced for a study of T-cell reconstitution after alpha-beta-depleted transplantation in children. The CDR3 sequence is 15 residues long. The germline gives CDR1 LGHDT, CDR2 YNNKEL (reference sequence). V trimming: 3 bases; J trimming: 6 bases; junction bases outside the gene matches: 11. It was with unique molecular identifiers that the TCRbeta library was prepared. TCRdb recomputed calls from the PCR reads with MiXCR, one row per CDR3 protein. Of over 400,000 distinct CDR3 sequences listed, approximately 12% are singletons. This TCR derives from a human donor who donated a stem cell graft to a child with combined immunodeficiency. The chain is built from TRBV3-1 and TRBJ2-7, with 7 nucleotides matching TRBD2. This specimen was PBMCs from the stem cell graft donor, taken from the stem cell graft. The CDR3: CASSQGRVGRGEQYF. CDR3 sequence (DNA): TGTGCCAGCAGCCAGGGCCGTGTGGGGAGGGGCGAGCAGTACTTC.